This T cell receptor beta chain is drawn from a study of cytomegalovirus exposure and HLA in healthy donors. V was pared by 0 bases and J by 2 bases, with 8 bases between. CDR3 size: 16 residues. The V gene's germline CDR1 is SGHAT and CDR2 FQNNGV. The PCR ran on 60 Vbeta and 13 Jbeta primers. Data came from immunoSEQ multiplex PCR; TCRdb stores just in-frame clones and leaves some out. The sample yields some 190,000 clones, 65% to 85% seen once. The clonotype was recovered from a female donor in good health and CMV-seronegative. The chain has TRBV11-2 and TRBJ1-6, with D hard to call. Sequencing was done on a sample of PBMCs. CDR3 amino acids: CASSLDRTAYNSPLHF. DNA for the CDR3: TGTGCCAGCAGCTTAGATCGCACAGCCTATAATTCACCCCTCCACTTT. The full variable domain, rest sourced from reference TRBV11-2 and TRBJ1-6, is EAGVAQSPRYKIIEKRQSVAFWCNPISGHATLYWYQQILGQGPKLLIQFQNNGVVDDSQLPKDRFSAERLKGVDSTLKIQPAKLEDSAVYLCASSLDRTAYNSPLHFGNGTRLTVT.